A selection of T cell receptor beta chains follows, all from one sample in a study of Ad26.COV2.S vaccination and SARS-CoV-2 variants. Clones were sequenced by immunoSEQ multiplex PCR, and TCRdb holds only the in-frame ones, with some missing. The sample lists fewer than 500,000 clones; about 92% were seen once. The sequencing here drew on peripheral blood, taken in a trial of Ad26.COV2.S vaccine versus placebo. The receptors were sampled from a person aged 18-60 years who received the Ad26.COV2.S COVID-19 vaccine or a placebo. Both conserved end residues are part of each CDR3. A D gene is named only where the DNA matches it firmly. The listing skips clone size in some rows; elsewhere it reads once, few, many or a size class.

>TRBV6-2/TRBV6-3|TRBJ2-1|TRBD2|.
TGTGCCAGCAGTTACTCCCGGACTAGCGGGAGCAATGAGCAGTTCTTC
CASSYSRTSGSNEQFF
>TRBV28|TRBJ2-7|.|.
TGTGCCAGCAGCAAAGTCGGGGGGCAAGGGCACGAGCAGTACTTC
CASSKVGGQGHEQYF
>TRBV3-1/TRBV3-2|TRBJ2-1|.|.
TGTGCCAGCAGCCAAGATCTGTTGGCGCTCTACAATGAGCAGTTCTTC
CASSQDLLALYNEQFF
>TRBV12-3/TRBV12-4|TRBJ2-7|TRBD1|.
TGTGCCAGCAGGGGGACAGGGTTCTACGAGCAGTACTTC
CASRGTGFYEQYF
>TRBV13|TRBJ2-3|.|.
TGTGCCAGCAGCTTAGGAGCGGCTATCACAGATACGCAGTATTTT
CASSLGAAITDTQYF
>TRBV7-2|TRBJ2-1|TRBD2|.
TGTGCCAGCAGGATCGGGACTAGCGATAGCAATGAGCAGTTCTTC
CASRIGTSDSNEQFF
>TRBV5-6|TRBJ1-3|.|.
TGTGCCAGCAGCTTCCAGGGAGGTAGAAGGGGAAACACCATATATTTT
CASSFQGGRRGNTIYF
>TRBV29-1|TRBJ1-1|.|.
TGCAGCGCCCTTCGGGCCGCGGACACTGAAGCTTTCTTT
CSALRAADTEAFF
>TRBV7-2|TRBJ2-3|.|once
TGTGCCAGCAGCTTAGCCCGAGACACAGATACGCAGTATTTT
CASSLARDTDTQYF
>TRBV5-5|TRBJ1-3|.|.
TGTGCCAGCAGCTGGCAGGCAGGGCCCTCTGGAAACACCATATATTTT
CASSWQAGPSGNTIYF
>TRBV5-5|TRBJ2-5|.|.
TGTGCCAGCAGCTCAGGGGTCCTGCAAGAGACCCAGTACTTC
CASSSGVLQETQYF
>TRBV5-4|TRBJ1-1|.|once
TGTGCCAGCAGCTTGAATAGGGAGGCTTTTGAAGCTTTCTTT
CASSLNREAFEAFF
>TRBV4-3|TRBJ2-3|.|.
TGCGCCAGCAGCCAAGACCGGGGGACGTCGCAGTATTTT
CASSQDRGTSQYF
>TRBV4-1|TRBJ2-4|TRBD2|.
TGCGCCAGCAGCCAAGATCGACTAGCGGGATTTCAGTACTTC
CASSQDRLAGFQYF
>TRBV11-2|TRBJ2-7|TRBD1|.
TGTGCCAGCAGCTCCACGACAGGGATATACGAGCAGTACTTC
CASSSTTGIYEQYF
>TRBV28|TRBJ2-4|TRBD2|.
TGTGCCAGCAGCTCAAGCGGGAGAGCCAAAAACATTCAGTACTTC
CASSSSGRAKNIQYF
>TRBV5-4|TRBJ1-5|TRBD1|few
TGTGCCAGCAGCAAACAGGGGGAGAATCAGCCCCAGCATTTT
CASSKQGENQPQHF
>TRBV19|TRBJ2-7|.|.
TGTGCCAGTAGTACGGCGAGCGGCTACGAGCAGTACTTC
CASSTASGYEQYF
>TRBV5-1|TRBJ2-1|TRBD1|.
TGCGCCAGCAGCTTGAACTCCGGGACAGTAATCGTCAATGAGCAGTTCTTC
CASSLNSGTVIVNEQFF
>TRBV12-3/TRBV12-4|TRBJ1-1|.|few
TGTGCCAGCAGTTTAGATGCGACTGAAGCTTTCTTT
CASSLDATEAFF
>TRBV28|TRBJ2-7|TRBD1|.
TGTGCCAGCAGACCGGGACAGGGGATCTACGAGCAGTACTTC
CASRPGQGIYEQYF
>TRBV7-9|TRBJ1-2|.|.
TGTGCCAGCAGCTTAGTTGGGACGCCCTATGGCTACACCTTC
CASSLVGTPYGYTF